The source of this T cell receptor (beta chain) is a study of shared clonotypes between healthy human individuals. Genomic DNA from each subset was divided evenly over several immunoSEQ plates. Template for every sorted-subset replicate PCR totaled about 200 ng DNA, roughly 30,000 T cell genomes. Method: immunoSEQ multiplex PCR; TCRdb's copy keeps in-frame clones and lacks some. The sample contains about 680,000 clones, about 92% of which appear only once. CD8 cells regarded as naive lacked CD45RO, were positively chosen for CCR7, and omitted terminally differentiated effector memory CD45RA+ cells. V lost 5 bases and J 5 bases, leaving 16 bases between the germline ends. CDR1 and CDR2 (germline): SGHNT, YYREEE (reference sequence). The CDR3 covers 14 residues.

V gene TRBV5-4 combines with J gene TRBJ1-1; a possible D gene is TRBD1 (5 bases). Source material: naive CD8+ T cells sorted from blood. The TCR comes from a man aged 25 to 40 in good health. CDR3 protein: CASSAGGSGTEAFF. In DNA, the CDR3 is TGTGCCAGCAGTGCCGGGGGGTCTGGAACTGAAGCTTTCTTT.